The rows below give T cell receptor beta chains drawn from one sample of a study of blood T cell repertoires in COVID-19. TCRdb's copy holds only in-frame clones and misses some; the assay was immunoSEQ multiplex PCR. In the table there are around 88,000 clones, roughly 80% of which are singletons. Sequencing used peripheral blood. These receptors came from an elderly woman with acute or convalescent COVID-19. Each CDR3 is given with its conserved first and last residue. Each record gives: V gene, D gene, CDR3 protein. A D gene is named only where the DNA matches it firmly.

TRBV29-1 . CSVTEQGYSGNTIYF
TRBV29-1 . CSVDRGSDTQYF
TRBV28 TRBD1 CASSGTVYGYTF
TRBV29-1 . CSALGQAGNTIYF
TRBV5-1 TRBD1 CASSLEGAAAGNTIYF
TRBV6-6 . CASSRGDGNTIYF
TRBV2 . CASSEARRGETQYF
TRBV6-5 . CASIRGTEAFF
TRBV14 TRBD2 CASSQDISRGGWADTQYF
TRBV19 TRBD1 CASSPRDRGTHQPQHF
TRBV18 TRBD2 CASSPGLAGGTDTQYF
TRBV7-2 TRBD2 CASSPRALAGTDTQYF
TRBV19 TRBD1 CASSKFSVGQGSGEQYF
TRBV3-1/TRBV3-2 . CASSQGVGLGELFF
TRBV7-9 TRBD1 CASSEQGGSYEQYF
TRBV18 TRBD2 CASSQGLARGDTDTQYF
TRBV5-6 . CASRDRGSRNEQYF
TRBV6-6 TRBD1 CASSQEHRGHFNQPQHF
TRBV6-2/TRBV6-3 TRBD2 CASSSSGGAQYF
TRBV7-6 . CASSLRGQGFQMVGEKLFF
TRBV20-1 . CSASGGGDYTF
TRBV3-1/TRBV3-2 . CASSQDRGKYNSPLHF
TRBV18 . CASSPGAGEKNIQYF
TRBV2 . CASSAREVPDTQYF
TRBV11-2 . CASSPITDTQYF
TRBV28 . CASSPGGVGEKLFF
TRBV7-2 TRBD2 CASSPSSGGANNEQFF
TRBV9 TRBD2 CASSVLAGGPRSYNEQFF
TRBV2 TRBD2 CASRASGGNTGELFF
TRBV7-2 . CASSARSNQPQHF
TRBV12-3/TRBV12-4 . CASSFGQTYGYTF
TRBV29-1 . CSVGVSGMTDTQYF
TRBV18 . CASSPEGVSEKLFF
TRBV5-3 . CARSLVSLSYGYTF
TRBV28 TRBD1 CASISGGQGDTEAFF
TRBV30 TRBD1 CAWSRTGGNNSPLHF
TRBV11-2 . CASSLEARVNTEAFF
TRBV28 . CASRTSNQPQHF
TRBV28 TRBD1 CASSSFPGGNGYTF
TRBV28 TRBD2 CASSSNGLVADTQYF
TRBV5-4 TRBD1 CASRPTGGSETQYF
TRBV10-2 TRBD1 CASSSGTGDRPLDGYTF
TRBV11-3 . CASSSRLGLGQETQYF
TRBV2 . CASMRQGASEGYTF
TRBV4-1 . CASSPYSSRNQPQHF
TRBV9 TRBD2 CASSRTAGVSYNEQFF
TRBV29-1 . CSVARGSEAFF
TRBV7-9 TRBD1 CASSSGQGVRRNIQYF
TRBV20-1 . CSASVGNSGNTIYF
TRBV5-1 . CASSLGVSSRAEEQYF
TRBV5-4 . CASSSRGGTYNEQFF
TRBV5-1 . CASSPEQGVGPDTQYF
TRBV5-1 . CASSSGQLISTDTQYF
TRBV14 TRBD1 CASSQLHRGSQYF
TRBV9 . CASNAAGQETQYF